The rows below give T cell receptor beta chains drawn from one sample of a study of brain T cells in children with intractable seizures. Sequencing used immunoSEQ multiplex PCR; TCRdb keeps in-frame clones, though not all of them. Found here are roughly 8,700 clones, 69% of them singletons; the top ten hold about 17%. The sequencing used resected brain tissue, collected at surgery. These receptors all come from a girl aged 2-9 years with tuberous sclerosis and intractable seizures. Both conserved end residues are part of each CDR3. The order of the fields is V gene, J gene, CDR3 protein.

v_call: TRBV6-1
j_call: TRBJ1-1
cdr3_aa: CASSEASGWGNTEAFF

v_call: TRBV5-5
j_call: TRBJ1-5
cdr3_aa: CASSLGGTGGYQPQHF

v_call: TRBV9
j_call: TRBJ2-3
cdr3_aa: CASSARAQGQLRDTQYF

v_call: TRBV13
j_call: TRBJ2-4
cdr3_aa: CASSLDVAKNIQYF

v_call: TRBV30
j_call: TRBJ1-6
cdr3_aa: CAWSVPGSRGDSPLHF

v_call: TRBV19
j_call: TRBJ2-2
cdr3_aa: CASSTTRARQNFRPELFF

v_call: TRBV12-3/TRBV12-4
j_call: TRBJ1-6
cdr3_aa: CASSLPYSPLHF

v_call: TRBV6-5
j_call: TRBJ1-3
cdr3_aa: CASSSGFLSGNTIYF

v_call: TRBV6-4
j_call: TRBJ2-1
cdr3_aa: CASFGTVGLAGGPDEQFF

v_call: TRBV2
j_call: TRBJ2-1
cdr3_aa: CASSPRTSRPYNEQFF

v_call: TRBV4-1
j_call: TRBJ1-4
cdr3_aa: CASSQDLPVQNEKLFF

v_call: TRBV27
j_call: TRBJ1-1
cdr3_aa: CASSPPTGSGGEAFF

v_call: TRBV27
j_call: TRBJ2-2
cdr3_aa: CASSLLRSGTRTGELFF

v_call: TRBV29-1
j_call: TRBJ2-5
cdr3_aa: CSARQGALGETQYF

v_call: TRBV7-9
j_call: TRBJ1-2
cdr3_aa: CASTRLDSGYTF

v_call: TRBV6-2/TRBV6-3
j_call: TRBJ1-3
cdr3_aa: CASSYPVGSGNTIYF

v_call: TRBV2
j_call: TRBJ1-1
cdr3_aa: CASYQGAYTEAFF

v_call: TRBV21-1
j_call: TRBJ1-4
cdr3_aa: CASSKYGQGTTNEKLFF

v_call: TRBV4-2
j_call: TRBJ1-6
cdr3_aa: CASSLGTGYNSPLHF

v_call: TRBV2
j_call: TRBJ1-5
cdr3_aa: CASSGYRDYQPQHF

v_call: TRBV28
j_call: TRBJ2-7
cdr3_aa: CASKTGQEQYF

v_call: TRBV7-2
j_call: TRBJ1-2
cdr3_aa: CASSLDSSWGGYTF

v_call: TRBV28
j_call: TRBJ1-5
cdr3_aa: CASSRQGAGYSNQPQHF

v_call: TRBV20-1
j_call: TRBJ2-5
cdr3_aa: CSASKGLAEETQYF

v_call: TRBV2
j_call: TRBJ1-2
cdr3_aa: CASSEAGGRYGYTF

v_call: TRBV2
j_call: TRBJ2-2
cdr3_aa: CASSFTVNTGELFF

v_call: TRBV7-3
j_call: TRBJ2-3
cdr3_aa: CASSPNGLAPDTQYF

v_call: TRBV6-2/TRBV6-3
j_call: TRBJ1-2
cdr3_aa: CASSYVGRDYGYTF

v_call: TRBV19
j_call: TRBJ2-3
cdr3_aa: CASSIDSTSGGSTDTQYF

v_call: TRBV12-3/TRBV12-4
j_call: TRBJ2-2
cdr3_aa: CASSFQGSRELFF

v_call: TRBV25-1
j_call: TRBJ2-3
cdr3_aa: CASSETRGGTDTQYF

v_call: TRBV19
j_call: TRBJ2-1
cdr3_aa: CASSITRRVGEQFF

v_call: TRBV5-1
j_call: TRBJ1-1
cdr3_aa: CASSLEDGLNTEAFF

v_call: TRBV2
j_call: TRBJ2-3
cdr3_aa: CASSTRGQGKNTQYF

v_call: TRBV6-6
j_call: TRBJ1-6
cdr3_aa: CAVRGQENSPLHF

v_call: TRBV27
j_call: TRBJ2-5
cdr3_aa: CASSQLTGIQETQYF

v_call: TRBV7-2
j_call: TRBJ1-2
cdr3_aa: CASSLRRGRGWGYTF

v_call: TRBV9
j_call: TRBJ1-1
cdr3_aa: CASSVAAGGRVNTEAFF

v_call: TRBV2
j_call: TRBJ1-2
cdr3_aa: CARSPGQVYGYTF

v_call: TRBV5-6
j_call: TRBJ1-2
cdr3_aa: CASSLGGVGEDGYTF

v_call: TRBV9
j_call: TRBJ2-3
cdr3_aa: CASSVQQGTIDTQYF

v_call: TRBV6-5
j_call: TRBJ2-1
cdr3_aa: CASSYLPGGGHNEQFF

v_call: TRBV10-1
j_call: TRBJ1-5
cdr3_aa: CASIRRGKDQPQHF